The 25 T cell receptor beta chains below were found in one sample sequenced in a study of metastatic and nonmetastatic thyroid tumors (dated by TCRdb to 2018 to 2020). Library prep was done by PCR. TCRdb records Illumina HiSeq 4000 as the sequencer. TCRdb ran its own pipeline on the public reads, namely fastp trimming at Q25 and MiXCR clone calling, and kept in-frame beta chains. In this sample the table shows roughly 40,000 clones, approximately 25% of which occur a single time. About 14% of the sample is held by the ten biggest clonotypes. No patient had received any treatment before thyroid surgery. Material for sequencing was tumor tissue. These receptors were obtained from a female donor with papillary thyroid cancer or a benign thyroid nodule (not recorded which). Some clones in this sample may be carry-over from other donors' samples.

This clone has ten or more counts. The genes are TRBV19 and TRBJ2-3; TRBD2 matches 10 bases. The CDR3 is made up of 16 amino acids. The V segment lost 6 bases and the J segment 4 bases; nucleotides outside the gene matches: 10. Germline V lookup: CDR1 LNHDA, CDR2 SQIVND (reference sequence). The CDR3 here is CASSYRAGGPSDTQYF. In DNA, the CDR3 is TGTGCCAGTAGCTACCGAGCGGGAGGGCCATCAGATACGCAGTATTTT.

This clone appeared many times. V is TRBV20-1 and J is TRBJ1-2; D is unclear. The CDR3 runs to 14 residues. V dropped 1 base and J dropped 5 bases, with 14 bases sitting between them. CDR1 is DFQATT, CDR2 SNEGSKA, per germline (reference sequence). CDR3 sequence reads: CSARGRRTEYGYTF. As DNA, the CDR3 is TGCAGTGCTAGAGGCCGCAGGACGGAATATGGCTACACCTTC.

This clone was counted ten times or more. The gene calls are TRBV7-2 and TRBJ1-2; 8 bases match TRBD1. The CDR3 covers 13 residues. Per germline, CDR1 SGHTA and CDR2 FQGNSA. With 4 bases clipped from V and 3 bases from J, the junction kept 1 base outside the gene matches. CDR3 loop: CASSWGQDYGYTF. As DNA, the CDR3 is TGTGCCAGCAGCTGGGGACAGGACTATGGCTACACCTTC.

The chain combines TRBV6-5 with TRBJ1-6; D unclear. Germline V CDR1 and CDR2: MNHEY, SVGAGI. The V and J ends lost 2 bases and 7 bases respectively, with 18 bases between them. This CDR3 is 17 amino acids long. The CDR3 loop reads CASSYTIRGSRNSPLHF. The CDR3 DNA reads as TGTGCCAGCAGTTACACAATCAGAGGGAGCCGAAATTCACCCCTCCACTTT.

This clone has more than one count but fewer than ten. This chain joins TRBV6-1 and TRBJ1-5; 9 nucleotides match TRBD1. Germline trimming cut 5 bases from V and 8 bases from J; bases unmatched to any gene: 7. The CDR3 is made up of 14 amino acids. Germline assignment: CDR1 MNHNS and CDR2 SASEGT. CDR3 sequence (DNA): TGTGCCAGCAGTAGACGGGACAGGGAGGAGCCCCAGCATTTT. It is translated as CASSRRDREEPQHF.

This clone was seen many times. The chain links TRBV28 to TRBJ1-2, with no clear D. The V gene lost 4 bases and the J gene lost 4 bases, with 16 bases spanning the gap. This CDR3 has 15 residues. Germline lookup yields CDR1 MDHEN and CDR2 SYDVKM. The DNA for the CDR3 is TGTGCCAGCAGTTCGAACGGAGGTTATGGCTATGGCTACACCTTC. It yields the protein CASSSNGGYGYGYTF.

This clone was counted only a few times. The chain couples TRBV27 to TRBJ2-7, with D hard to call. The CDR3 consists of 13 residues. Germline values: CDR1 MNHEY, CDR2 SMNVEV (reference sequence). V lost 3 bases, J lost 2 bases, and 8 bases lay in between. CDR3 amino acids: CASSFGVPYEQYF. The CDR3 nucleotides read TGTGCCAGCAGTTTTGGGGTCCCCTACGAGCAGTACTTC.

The chain couples TRBV20-1 to TRBJ2-2; 11 positions agree with TRBD2. The CDR3 is made up of 17 amino acids. Germline V gives CDR1 DFQATT, CDR2 SNEGSKA (reference sequence). V lost 2 bases, J lost 1 base, and 6 bases stayed unmatched. The DNA for the CDR3 is TGCAGTGCTAGACCCCTTAGCGGGAGGGGGAACACCGGGGAGCTGTTTTTT. It is translated as CSARPLSGRGNTGELFF.

This clone has a count of ten or more. A junction boundary mismatches the germline segment, possibly from a read error. In the same sample, other DNA sequences code for this CDR3. This rearrangement joins TRBV20-1 to TRBJ2-1; no clear D. The V gene's germline CDR1 is DFQATT and CDR2 SNEGSKA (reference sequence). The CDR3 consists of 15 residues. The CDR3 protein is CSARDPAITYNEQFF. The CDR3 region has the DNA TGTAGTGCTAGAGATCCGGCTATCACCTACAATGAGCAGTTCTTC.

This clone turned up a few times. The chain combines TRBV16 with TRBJ1-6; D uncertain. The CDR3 consists of 15 residues. V was clipped by 4 bases and J by 10 bases, with 17 bases between them. Germline CDR1 is KGHSY and CDR2 is FQNENV. CDR3 DNA: TGTGCCAGCAGCCCCCGTTTAGGGTCGGACTCACCCCTCCACTTT. Protein product: CASSPRLGSDSPLHF.

The V call is TRBV19, the J call TRBJ1-6, with 11 nucleotides matching TRBD1. CDR1 and CDR2 (germline): LNHDA, SQIVND (reference sequence). This CDR3 has 16 residues. With 4 bases clipped from V and 4 bases from J, the junction kept 3 bases outside the gene matches. The CDR3 sequence: CASSTGTGGYNSPLHF. In DNA, the CDR3 is TGTGCCAGTAGTACCGGGACAGGGGGTTATAATTCACCCCTCCACTTT.

V gene TRBV7-6 combines with J gene TRBJ2-3; 11 nucleotides align to TRBD2. The length of the CDR3 is 20 residues. J gave up 3 bases and V 10 bases, and 24 bases lay outside the gene matches. The germline CDR1 and CDR2 sequences are SGHVS and FNYEAQ. The DNA of the CDR3 is TGTGCCATCTCAAGGGTACTAGCGGGAGAATCAGCCTCAAGGACAGATACGCAGTATTTT. It encodes CAISRVLAGESASRTDTQYF. The variable domain in full, completed from reference TRBV7-6 and TRBJ2-3, reads GAGVSQSPRYKVTKRGQDVALRCDPISGHVSLYWYRQALGQGPEFLTYFNYEAQQDKSGLPNDRFSAERPEGSISTLTIQRTEQRDSAMYRCAISRVLAGESASRTDTQYFGPGTRLTVL.

This clone came up many times. This chain connects TRBV7-8 to TRBJ2-6; D may be TRBD1 (6 bases). V lost 0 bases and J lost 4, with 16 bases in between. The CDR3 spans 18 residues. CDR1 SGHVS and CDR2 FQNEAQ come from the germline V gene. The DNA for the CDR3 is TGTGCCAGCAGCTTAGCCTGGGGGCCGTTAGGAGGGGCCAACGTCCTGACTTTC. Its translation is CASSLAWGPLGGANVLTF.

There are many counts of this clone. The same CDR3 is also encoded by other DNA sequences in this sample. This chain links TRBV7-2 with TRBJ1-4; TRBD1 might be the D (5 bases). The V gene lost 5 bases and the J gene lost 5 bases, with 12 bases spanning the gap. CDR1 and CDR2 (germline): SGHTA, FQGNSA. The CDR3 covers 14 residues. CDR3 in amino acids: CASSDGTENEKLFF. The CDR3 DNA reads as TGTGCCAGCAGCGACGGGACTGAAAATGAAAAACTGTTTTTT.

This chain joins TRBV12-3 or TRBV12-4 and TRBJ2-6; unclear D gene. V shed 3 bases and J shed 0 bases, with 6 bases lying between them. The CDR3 has 15 residues. CDR3: CASSFVYSGANVLTF. The CDR3 region has the DNA TGTGCCAGCAGTTTCGTATACTCTGGGGCCAACGTCCTGACTTTC.

At least ten counts were recorded for this clone. This chain uses TRBV9 with TRBJ2-1; TRBD1 is a possible D gene (5 bases). Looked up from germline, CDR1 is SGDLS and CDR2 is YYNGEE. V was cut by 1 base and J by 5 bases, with 10 bases left in between. This CDR3 region has 14 residues. CDR3: CASSVQVRDNEQFF. Here the CDR3 DNA reads TGTGCCAGCAGCGTACAAGTCAGGGACAATGAGCAGTTCTTC. The complete variable domain, with remaining parts taken from reference TRBV9 and TRBJ2-1, reads DSGVTQTPKHLITATGQRVTLRCSPRSGDLSVYWYQQSLDQGLQFLIQYYNGEERAKGNILERFSAQQFPDLHSELNLSSLELGDSALYFCASSVQVRDNEQFFGPGTRLTVL.

This clone was detected many times. V gene TRBV5-6 combines with J gene TRBJ2-3; TRBD2 aligns across 7 bases. Germline assignment: CDR1 SGHDT and CDR2 YYEEEE. The V segment lost 3 bases and the J segment 0 bases; nucleotides outside the gene matches: 10. The CDR3 runs to 17 residues. The CDR3, as DNA: TGTGCCAGCAGCTCCTGGACCCTACTAGCGAGCACAGATACGCAGTATTTT. Translating gives CASSSWTLLASTDTQYF.

This clone has ten or more counts. The V gene is TRBV6-1, the J gene TRBJ1-6, with TRBD1 matching 9 bases. CDR1 MNHNS and CDR2 SASEGT come from the germline V gene. This CDR3 contains 14 residues. Trimming removed 4 bases from V and 7 bases from J; junction bases left unmatched: 2. The CDR3 spells CASSATGGNSPLHF. In nucleotides, the CDR3 is TGTGCCAGCAGTGCGACAGGGGGGAATTCACCCCTCCACTTT.

The chain has TRBV20-1 and TRBJ2-7; TRBD1 might be the D (7 bases). With 3 bases removed from V and 6 bases from J, the gap between germline ends came to 24 bases. The CDR3 sequence is 16 residues long. Germline V CDR1 and CDR2: DFQATT, SNEGSKA (reference sequence). CDR3 DNA sequence: TGCAGTGCTAGTTGGTCATGGGGCGGGACAGTCGGCGAGCAGTACTTC. It specifies CSASWSWGGTVGEQYF.

This chain connects TRBV18 to TRBJ2-7, with 9 bases that match TRBD1. V shed 3 bases and J 2 bases; nucleotides not matched to a gene: 11. Germline CDR1 and CDR2: KGHSH and LQKENI. The CDR3 runs to 17 residues. CDR3 coding DNA: TGTGCCAGCTCACCGCAGGGACAGGGATCAAGACCCTACGAGCAGTACTTC. It translates to CASSPQGQGSRPYEQYF.

This clone was seen a few times. The V call is TRBV20-1, the J call TRBJ1-6, with 12 bases lining up with TRBD1. The CDR3 has 15 residues. The trim removed 5 bases at V and 6 bases at J, leaving 5 bases unmatched. Germline lookup yields CDR1 DFQATT and CDR2 SNEGSKA (reference sequence). Here the CDR3 reads CSAGRDRGLNSPLHF. The CDR3 coding sequence is TGCAGTGCTGGGCGGGACAGGGGGCTTAATTCACCCCTCCACTTT.

At least ten counts were recorded for this clone. The chain has TRBV7-2 and TRBJ2-3; the D is unclear. V lost 2 bases and J 0 bases, leaving 9 bases between the germline ends. Per germline, CDR1 SGHTA and CDR2 FQGNSA. The CDR3 spans 15 residues. Here the CDR3 DNA reads TGTGCCAGCAGCTTAAACTACCTAAGCACAGATACGCAGTATTTT. Residues: CASSLNYLSTDTQYF.

This clone was seen ten or more times. The chain couples TRBV19 to TRBJ1-1, with D perhaps matching TRBD1 (5 bases). CDR1 LNHDA and CDR2 SQIVND come from the germline V gene (reference sequence). CDR3 length equals 15 residues. Trimming took off 5 bases at V and 4 bases at J, with 17 bases between the two ends. The CDR3 coding sequence is TGTGCCAGTAGTCCTCGAGGGGTACAAGGCACTGAAGCTTTCTTT. Its protein is CASSPRGVQGTEAFF.

V usage is TRBV3-1 and J usage is TRBJ1-1; no reliable D call. Trimming removed 3 bases at V and 1 base at J, with 12 bases between. The CDR3 has 15 residues. The germline CDR1 and CDR2 sequences are LGHDT and YNNKEL (reference sequence). DNA of the CDR3: TGTGCCAGCAGCCAGGGAGGAATGAGGAACACTGAAGCTTTCTTT. It yields the protein CASSQGGMRNTEAFF.

The sample holds one count of this clone. V usage is TRBV5-6 and J usage is TRBJ2-2; D gene uncertain. Trimming cost V 5 bases and J 6 bases, with 14 bases left between them. Germline V lookup: CDR1 SGHDT, CDR2 YYEEEE. CDR3 size: 14 residues. Here the CDR3 reads CASRKDPSAGELFF. In DNA, the CDR3 is TGTGCCAGCAGGAAGGACCCCTCGGCCGGGGAGCTGTTTTTT.